This TCR beta chain was sequenced in a study of cytomegalovirus exposure and HLA in healthy donors. Study overall: As an earlier analysis found, 150 million to 200 million T cells yielded about 120 million unique TCR beta sequences. Of all 360 or so donors who were genotyped, 75% to 90% belonged to the Caucasian-associated ancestry cluster.

A multiplex PCR was run with 60 Vbeta primers and 13 Jbeta primers. The assay was immunoSEQ multiplex PCR, and TCRdb's table has in-frame clones only and misses some. The top ten clones hold about 0.93% of a sample with 150,000 to 200,000 clones, 87% of them seen once. With respect to this clone: Its specificity is not known.

The germline CDR1 and CDR2 sequences are SGHDN and FVKESK. The CDR3 has 14 residues. J gave up 3 bases and V 4 bases, and 6 bases lay outside the gene matches. Points from the study as a whole: It was confirmed in vitro that a few of the CMV-associated chains were specific for CMV antigens. Reports state that TCR beta sequences accurately predicted most subjects' HLA-A and HLA-B alleles.

Source material: PBMCs. The chain is built from TRBV14 and TRBJ2-7, with 7 bases fitting TRBD2. This receptor was taken from a woman aged 25-40 years in good health and CMV-seronegative. The CDR3 region is CASSRAGVVYEQYF. In DNA form, the CDR3 reads TGTGCCAGCAGCCGTGCGGGAGTAGTCTACGAGCAGTACTTC.